This TCR beta chain comes out of a study of blood T cell repertoires in COVID-19. V was clipped by 3 bases and J by 0 bases; unmatched bases: 5. CDR1 is SGHVS and CDR2 is FNYEAQ in the germline V gene. This CDR3 region has 17 residues. The data were produced by immunoSEQ multiplex PCR, yet TCRdb's version contains in-frame clones alone and is incomplete. Found here are more than 110,000 clones, about 80% of them singletons; the top ten hold roughly 3.4%. Sequenced material: peripheral blood. The rearrangement uses TRBV7-6 and TRBJ2-7; TRBD2 aligns across 13 bases. This TCR derives from a man in his sixties with acute or convalescent COVID-19. The CDR3 loop reads CASSLGLAGPGSYEQYF. The CDR3 nucleotides are TGTGCCAGCAGCTTGGGACTAGCGGGACCCGGCTCCTACGAGCAGTACTTC. Complete variable domain (other parts from reference TRBV7-6 and TRBJ2-7): GAGVSQSPRYKVTKRGQDVALRCDPISGHVSLYWYRQALGQGPEFLTYFNYEAQQDKSGLPNDRFSAERPEGSISTLTIQRTEQRDSAMYRCASSLGLAGPGSYEQYFGPGTRLTVT.